Reported below is one TCR beta chain. These data belong to a study of CD8 T cells in Susac syndrome. An amount of RNA that ranged from about 0.45 to 1 ug was reverse transcribed with random hexamers. TCRdb analysed the immunoSEQ multiplex PCR reads with MiXCR anew, one entry per CDR3 protein. Altogether 120,000 to 150,000 distinct CDR3 sequences are present, 85% to 95% being singletons, with the ten largest covering approximately 0.12%. Germline values: CDR1 SNHLY, CDR2 FYNNEI. This CDR3 is 13 amino acids long. V lost 10 bases and J lost 3, with 16 bases in between. This TCR came from a human donor with multiple sclerosis. The chain links TRBV2 to TRBJ2-7; the D call may be TRBD1 or TRBD2 (6 bases each). Sequencing was carried out using CD4+ T cells from PBMCs. The CDR3: CATRGPGVYEQYF. The CDR3 region has the DNA TGTGCCACCCGGGGGCCAGGGGTCTACGAGCAGTACTTC.